This TCR beta chain stems from a study of T cell responses to AZD1222 COVID-19 vaccine. The table came from immunoSEQ multiplex PCR; TCRdb's copy has only in-frame clones and leaves some out. The table lists approximately 160,000 clones, 90% of them singletons. Broader study findings: Clonal diversity was possibly underestimated; the donors were predominantly white British and more often female. Spike-wide coverage was observed for vaccine-associated CD4 TCRs, with dominant responses at 160-218 and 743-854.

The V gene end was trimmed by 7 bases and the J gene end by 0 bases; junction bases not matched to a gene: 5. There are 16 residues in the CDR3. CDR1 is LGHDT, CDR2 YNNKEL, per germline (reference sequence). As for this clone: Its antigen is unidentified.

The specimen was peripheral blood, collected on day 0 of AZD1222 vaccination. The rearrangement joins TRBV3-1 (or the pseudogene TRBV3-2) to TRBJ2-7; 14 bases are a match to TRBD2. The origin of this receptor is an adult in good health. CDR3 amino acids: CASKGLAGACSYEQYF. CDR3 coding DNA: TGTGCCAGCAAGGGACTAGCGGGGGCCTGCTCCTACGAGCAGTACTTC.